The source of this T cell receptor beta chain is a study of cytomegalovirus exposure and HLA in healthy donors. Study background: Unique TCRs numbering roughly 80 million, obtained from HLA-typed donors, made up an early data release. Of 300 to 500 genotyped donors, about 81% grouped in the Caucasian-associated ancestry cluster. Study-level results: A cluster of highly shared sequence variants was likely a sequencing artifact.

The PCR ran on 60 Vbeta and 13 Jbeta primers. Here immunoSEQ multiplex PCR was the method, and the copy in TCRdb shows in-frame clones only, minus some. The data show some 130,000 clones, 76% seen once. Turning to this clone: Its specificity is unknown.

The CDR3 consists of 17 residues. The V gene end was trimmed by 2 bases and the J gene end by 5 bases; junction bases not matched to a gene: 8. Looked up from germline, CDR1 is MNHNS and CDR2 is SASEGT. The sequenced sample consisted of PBMCs. The receptor's source is a middle-aged man in good health and CMV-seronegative. This rearrangement joins TRBV6-1 to TRBJ1-5; 11 bases are a match to TRBD1. The CDR3 sequence is CASSESRWDRGDQPQHF. CDR3 nucleotides: TGTGCCAGCAGTGAAAGCCGCTGGGACAGGGGGGATCAGCCCCAGCATTTT.